The clone carrying this T cell receptor beta chain was counted ten times or more. Its specificity is not known. TCRdb reanalysed the 5' RACE reads using MiXCR and keeps one entry per CDR3 protein. The data show just under 60,000 distinct CDR3 sequences, around 3.5% seen once. The data were obtained in a study of neurological immune-mediated disorders. Across the whole study: In a group of around 34 multiple sclerosis patients, approximately 30 had the relapsing-remitting type and 3 had the secondary progressive type. The study's findings and limits: HTLV-1-associated myelopathy led in TCR clonal expansion, while multiple sclerosis ranked lowest, below healthy controls. Expanded clones shared no CDR3 amino acid sequences across subjects, suggesting private repertoires in all groups.

The CDR3 spans 15 residues. Unmatched junction bases numbered 7, after V lost 6 bases and J lost 5 bases. Germline-derived CDR1 and CDR2 are MNHEY and SMNVEV (reference sequence). The chain joins TRBV27 to TRBJ2-3, with 11 positions matching TRBD2. The TCR sequence derives from a woman in her twenties or thirties with multiple sclerosis. Sequencing was carried out using PBMCs. In DNA form, the CDR3 reads TGTGCCAGCAGGAGGGGACTAGCGGCAATAGATACGCAGTATTTT. This translates into CASRRGLAAIDTQYF.